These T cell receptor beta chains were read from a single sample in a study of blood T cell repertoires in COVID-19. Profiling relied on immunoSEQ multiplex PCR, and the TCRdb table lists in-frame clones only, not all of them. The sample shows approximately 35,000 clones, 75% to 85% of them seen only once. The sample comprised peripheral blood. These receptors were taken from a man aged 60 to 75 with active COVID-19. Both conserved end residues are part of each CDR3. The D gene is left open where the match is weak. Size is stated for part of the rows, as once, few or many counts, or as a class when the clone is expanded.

CASSEADYEQYF TGCGCCAGCAGTGAGGCAGATTACGAGCAGTACTTC TRBV10-1 NA TRBJ2-7 NA
CASRVAGGSYNEQFF TGTGCCAGCAGGGTAGCGGGAGGGTCCTACAATGAGCAGTTCTTC TRBV2 NA TRBJ2-1 TRBD2
CASSTSARGYGYTF TGTGCCAGTAGTACCTCGGCCAGGGGCTATGGCTACACCTTC TRBV19 NA TRBJ1-2 NA
CSGVDYYEQYF TGCAGTGGAGTAGATTACTACGAGCAGTACTTC TRBV20-1 NA TRBJ2-7 NA
CASSFPGTSGRVGVNEQFF TGTGCCAGCAGCTTCCCAGGGACTAGCGGGAGGGTTGGAGTTAATGAGCAGTTCTTC TRBV11-2 NA TRBJ2-1 TRBD2
CASSLLARVNNEQFF TGTGCCAGCAGCTTACTTGCGAGAGTAAACAATGAGCAGTTCTTC TRBV7-3 NA TRBJ2-1 NA
CASGGVMDEKLFF TGTGCCAGCGGCGGGGTCATGGATGAAAAACTGTTTTTT TRBV25-1 NA TRBJ1-4 NA
CASSSRTSGVNIQYF TGTGCCAGCAGTTCCCGGACTAGCGGGGTAAACATTCAGTACTTC TRBV6-2/TRBV6-3 medium-sized TRBJ2-4 TRBD2
CASSQPGGTGGAGTGELFF TGTGCCAGCAGCCAGCCGGGGGGAACAGGGGGCGCGGGGACCGGGGAGCTGTTTTTT TRBV4-2 once TRBJ2-2 TRBD1
CASSLAEGPRYEQFF TGTGCCAGCAGTTTAGCGGAGGGCCCTCGATATGAGCAGTTCTTC TRBV6-5 NA TRBJ2-1 NA
CASSRQGQVEKLFF TGTGCCAGCAGCCGACAGGGCCAGGTAGAAAAACTGTTTTTT TRBV13 once TRBJ1-4 TRBD1
CSASLTGNEQFF TGCAGTGCTAGTCTCACGGGCAATGAGCAGTTCTTC TRBV20-1 NA TRBJ2-1 NA
CASQYQETQYF TGTGCCAGCCAGTACCAAGAGACCCAGTACTTC TRBV2 NA TRBJ2-5 NA
CASSFSDRDGSPLHF TGCGCCAGCAGCTTCTCGGACAGGGATGGTTCACCCCTCCACTTT TRBV5-1 NA TRBJ1-6 TRBD1
CASSPGQGQNSPLHF TGTGCCAGCTCACCAGGACAGGGACAAAATTCACCCCTCCACTTT TRBV18 NA TRBJ1-6 TRBD1
CASQPGTGYNEQFF TGCGCCAGCCAACCCGGGACAGGGTACAATGAGCAGTTCTTC TRBV5-1 NA TRBJ2-1 TRBD1
CSASEGQGFAQPQHF TGCAGTGCTAGTGAGGGACAGGGTTTTGCGCAGCCCCAGCATTTT TRBV20-1 few TRBJ1-5 TRBD1
CASSSGLALSTDTQYF TGTGCCAGCAGCTCCGGACTAGCCCTAAGCACAGATACGCAGTATTTT TRBV11-2 once TRBJ2-3 TRBD2
CASSSTSPPYEQYF TGTGCCAGCAGCTCAACTAGTCCCCCCTACGAGCAGTACTTC TRBV7-9 few TRBJ2-7 NA
CATGGVQRLNTGELFF TGTGCCACCGGGGGGGTTCAACGGCTGAACACCGGGGAGCTGTTTTTT TRBV24-1 NA TRBJ2-2 TRBD2
CASSRGLSTDTQYF TGTGCCAGCTCAAGGGGGCTTAGCACAGATACGCAGTATTTT TRBV28 NA TRBJ2-3 TRBD1
CASSLATGATNEKLFF TGTGCCAGCAGTTTAGCTACAGGTGCAACTAATGAAAAACTGTTTTTT TRBV28 NA TRBJ1-4 NA
CASSPGQGGSQPQHF TGTGCCAGCAGCCCGGGACAGGGTGGGTCTCAGCCCCAGCATTTT TRBV11-2 NA TRBJ1-5 TRBD1
CASSEGLGTSGRKVPYEQYF TGTGCCAGCAGTGAAGGTTTGGGGACTAGCGGGAGAAAGGTCCCTTACGAGCAGTACTTC TRBV6-1 NA TRBJ2-7 TRBD2
CASSILAGPQETQYF TGCGCCAGCAGCATACTAGCGGGGCCCCAAGAGACCCAGTACTTC TRBV5-1 NA TRBJ2-5 TRBD2
CASSLVAGGTGELFF TGTGCCAGCAGCTTGGTTGCGGGAGGGACCGGGGAGCTGTTTTTT TRBV5-4 NA TRBJ2-2 TRBD2
CASSLVAGAGQPQHF TGCGCCAGCAGCTTGGTCGCGGGGGCGGGTCAGCCCCAGCATTTT TRBV5-1 NA TRBJ1-5 NA
CASSLLRTGRGTEAFF TGTGCCAGCAGCTTGCTTCGGACAGGGCGGGGAACTGAAGCTTTCTTT TRBV5-4 NA TRBJ1-1 TRBD1
CASSQSVETQYF TGTGCCAGCAGCCAATCGGTGGAGACCCAGTACTTC TRBV3-1/TRBV3-2 NA TRBJ2-5 NA
CASRQTINYGYTF TGTGCCAGCAGGCAGACTATTAACTATGGCTACACCTTC TRBV28 NA TRBJ1-2 NA
CASSLEGTSGSGEQYF TGTGCCAGCAGCTTAGAGGGGACTAGCGGGAGCGGCGAGCAGTACTTC TRBV7-6 NA TRBJ2-7 TRBD2
CATSAPTGNYGYTF TGTGCCACCAGTGCTCCGACAGGCAACTATGGCTACACCTTC TRBV24-1 NA TRBJ1-2 NA
CASSSTTYGYTF TGCGCCAGCAGCTCCACTACCTATGGCTACACCTTC TRBV5-1 NA TRBJ1-2 NA
CASSPPRADITYEQYF TGTGCCAGCAGTCCCCCAAGAGCGGATATTACCTACGAGCAGTACTTC TRBV28 NA TRBJ2-7 NA
CASRVRGLAGDTYEQYF TGTGCCAGCCGAGTTAGGGGACTAGCGGGAGACACCTACGAGCAGTACTTC TRBV27 NA TRBJ2-7 TRBD2
CASSLEWGRGGKAFF TGTGCCAGCAGCTTGGAATGGGGGCGTGGTGGGAAAGCTTTCTTT TRBV7-6 NA TRBJ1-1 NA
CASSENRRNTIYF TGCGCCAGCAGTGAGAACAGACGAAACACCATATATTTT TRBV10-2 NA TRBJ1-3 NA
CASSLGGGTEAFF TGTGCCAGCAGCTTAGGAGGTGGCACTGAAGCTTTCTTT TRBV7-6 NA TRBJ1-1 NA
CAWHLRSLAGGPGGKTQYF TGTGCCTGGCACCTTAGAAGTCTAGCGGGAGGGCCTGGGGGGAAGACCCAGTACTTC TRBV30 NA TRBJ2-5 TRBD2
CASSLAGTPQYF TGTGCCAGCAGCCTAGCCGGGACTCCGCAGTATTTT TRBV14 NA TRBJ2-3 NA
CASSHLDRNTEAFF TGTGCCAGCAGCCACCTGGACAGGAACACTGAAGCTTTCTTT TRBV3-1/TRBV3-2 once TRBJ1-1 NA
CASSSAGEQYF TGTGCCAGCAGCTCGGCGGGGGAGCAGTACTTC TRBV7-2 NA TRBJ2-7 NA
CASKKRDAQETQYF TGTGCCAGCAAAAAGCGGGATGCCCAAGAGACCCAGTACTTC TRBV6-5 NA TRBJ2-5 TRBD2
CASSSRGEGYQETQYF TGTGCCAGTAGCTCTCGGGGGGAGGGATACCAAGAGACCCAGTACTTC TRBV5-6 NA TRBJ2-5 TRBD2
CASRPTGLASYEQYF TGTGCCAGCAGACCTACGGGACTAGCGAGCTACGAGCAGTACTTC TRBV6-2/TRBV6-3 once TRBJ2-7 TRBD2
CASRSGGSGLNTEAFF TGCGCCAGCAGATCTGGGGGCAGTGGGCTGAACACTGAAGCTTTCTTT TRBV5-1 NA TRBJ1-1 NA
CASSQQGNYGYTF TGTGCCAGCAGCCAACAGGGAAACTATGGCTACACCTTC TRBV7-9 once TRBJ1-2 NA
CASSEFGDRTDTQYF TGTGCCAGCAGTGAGTTTGGGGACAGAACAGATACGCAGTATTTT TRBV6-1 NA TRBJ2-3 TRBD1
CASSLNPGQIESPLHF TGTGCCAGCAGTTTAAACCCGGGACAGATAGAATCACCCCTCCACTTT TRBV28 NA TRBJ1-6 TRBD1
CASSLRLAEIPNTGELFF TGTGCCAGCAGTTTACGGCTAGCGGAGATCCCGAACACCGGGGAGCTGTTTTTT TRBV28 NA TRBJ2-2 TRBD2
CATSDTGLWEQFF TGTGCCACCAGTGACACCGGACTATGGGAGCAGTTCTTC TRBV24-1 NA TRBJ2-1 NA
CASRVTRGYNEQFF TGTGCCAGCAGAGTTACTCGCGGTTACAATGAGCAGTTCTTC TRBV27 NA TRBJ2-1 NA
CASSRQGSAYEQYF TGTGCCAGTAGCCGACAGGGGTCGGCCTACGAGCAGTACTTC TRBV19 NA TRBJ2-7 TRBD1
CASSKTGNYGYTF TGTGCCAGCAGCAAGACAGGGAACTATGGCTACACCTTC TRBV5-6 few TRBJ1-2 TRBD1
CASRTSSQSSYEQYF TGTGCCAGCAGGACCTCTAGCCAGAGCTCCTACGAGCAGTACTTC TRBV28 once TRBJ2-7 NA
CASSQQDGNYGYTF TGCGCCAGCAGCCAACAGGACGGAAACTATGGCTACACCTTC TRBV5-1 NA TRBJ1-2 NA
CASSQDRQTGELFF TGTGCCAGCAGCCAAGATCGCCAGACCGGGGAGCTGTTTTTT TRBV4-2 NA TRBJ2-2 NA
CSVTSDRSYNEQFF TGCAGCGTGACCTCGGACAGATCCTACAATGAGCAGTTCTTC TRBV29-1 once TRBJ2-1 NA
CASSQMREQPQHF TGTGCCAGCAGCCAAATGAGGGAACAGCCCCAGCATTTT TRBV3-1/TRBV3-2 NA TRBJ1-5 NA
CASSMSGGPKYNEQFF TGTGCCAGTAGTATGTCGGGAGGGCCGAAGTACAATGAGCAGTTCTTC TRBV19 NA TRBJ2-1 TRBD2